The 5 T cell receptor beta chains reported below all come from one sample, sequenced in a study of immune cell composition in non-small cell lung cancer. Here immunoSEQ multiplex PCR was the method, and the copy in TCRdb shows in-frame clones only, minus some. The sample records 5,100 or so clones, 80% to 90% being singletons. Material: lung tumor tissue. These receptors all stem from a human donor with non-small cell lung cancer.

The chain links TRBV5-1 to TRBJ2-4; 7 nucleotides line up with TRBD2. Germline V gene lookup returns CDR1 SGHRS and CDR2 YFSETQ. After removal of 3 bases from V and 1 base from J, the junction contained 7 bases not matched to a gene. The CDR3 covers 16 residues. CDR3 region: CASSSWGGDAKNIQYF. CDR3 in DNA: TGCGCCAGCAGCTCCTGGGGGGGGGACGCCAAAAACATTCAGTACTTC.

The chain carries TRBV4-2 and TRBJ2-3; D might be TRBD1 (6 bases). Germline CDR1 reads LGHNA; CDR2 reads YNFKEQ. The length of the CDR3 is 15 residues. The ends were cut back, 4 bases at V and 6 bases at J, with 17 bases in the middle. CDR3 loop: CASSPVGASVDTQYF. Here the CDR3 DNA reads TGTGCCAGCAGCCCCGTGGGGGCATCCGTTGATACGCAGTATTTT.

This sequence joins TRBV28 and TRBJ2-7; TRBD1 matches at 10 bases. The CDR3 is 14 amino acids. The germline gives CDR1 MDHEN, CDR2 SYDVKM. V lost 7 bases and J lost 5; bases outside the gene matches: 8. CDR3 in DNA: TGTGCCAGCAACCCGGGACAGGGGTTCAACGAGCAGTACTTC. Protein sequence: CASNPGQGFNEQYF. The complete variable domain, with remaining parts taken from reference TRBV28 and TRBJ2-7, reads DVKVTQSSRYLVKRTGEKVFLECVQDMDHENMFWYRQDPGLGLRLIYFSYDVKMKEKGDIPEGYSVSREKKERFSLILESASTNQTSMYLCASNPGQGFNEQYFGPGTRLTVT.

V and J are TRBV27 and TRBJ2-6; TRBD1 is a possible D gene (6 bases). V was pared by 6 bases and J by 0 bases, with 12 bases between. The CDR3 is 16 residues long. Germline V gene data show CDR1 as MNHEY and CDR2 as SMNVEV (reference sequence). This chain's CDR3 is CASSQTGNSGANVLTF. CDR3 coding DNA: TGTGCCAGCAGCCAAACAGGGAACTCTGGGGCCAACGTCCTGACTTTC.

This clone showed up just once. This chain uses TRBV27 with TRBJ2-7, with 8 bases lining up with TRBD1. This CDR3 has 12 amino acids. Trimming removed 6 bases from V and 13 bases from J; junction bases left unmatched: 11. Looked up from germline, CDR1 is MNHEY and CDR2 is SMNVEV (reference sequence). The DNA for the CDR3 is TGTGCCAGCAGCTTAGGGGGACAGGCCCTATACTTC. This encodes CASSLGGQALYF.